These 15 T cell receptor beta chains were all obtained from the same sample, sequenced in a study of blood T cell repertoires in COVID-19. Repertoires were generated with immunoSEQ multiplex PCR, while TCRdb's copy carries only in-frame clones and drops some. The sample consists of 70,000 or so clones, 70% to 75% of them appearing once. The sample taken for sequencing was peripheral blood. The receptor set was obtained from a woman aged 65 to 85 with acute or convalescent COVID-19.

V is TRBV7-8 and J is TRBJ1-1; the D is unclear. The CDR3 is 16 amino acids. V lost 5 bases to trimming and J lost 1 base, with 17 bases between them. Germline CDR1 and CDR2: SGHVS and FQNEAQ. The CDR3: CASSPVEDTWNTEAFF. CDR3 DNA sequence: TGTGCCAGCAGCCCCGTGGAGGATACGTGGAACACTGAAGCTTTCTTT.

The J gene is TRBJ1-1, the V gene TRBV15; 7 bases match TRBD1. Germline-derived CDR1 and CDR2 are LNHNV and YYDKDF (reference sequence). The J segment lost 7 bases and the V segment lost 3 bases, leaving 5 bases of the junction unmatched. The CDR3 is 13 amino acids. The CDR3 nucleotides read TGTGCCACCAGCAGGGACCGGACAGGTGAAGCTTTCTTT. This encodes CATSRDRTGEAFF.

The rearrangement links TRBV25-1 to TRBJ1-5; D unresolved. V lost 1 base and J 3 bases, leaving 10 bases between the germline ends. Looked up from germline, CDR1 is MGHDK and CDR2 is SYGVNS. CDR3 length equals 15 residues. The CDR3, as DNA: TGTGCCAGCAGTGAATCGGCAGGCTTCAATCAGCCCCAGCATTTT. Translating it yields CASSESAGFNQPQHF.

The chain employs TRBV5-1 and TRBJ2-2; D not resolved. V was pared by 1 base and J by 8 bases, with 9 bases between. From germline, CDR1 is SGHRS and CDR2 YFSETQ. This CDR3 is 13 amino acids long. This CDR3 is CASSLTDTGELFF. As DNA, the CDR3 is TGCGCCAGCAGCTTGACAGATACTGGGGAGCTGTTTTTT.

The V gene is TRBV15, the J gene TRBJ2-2, with D perhaps matching TRBD2 (6 bases). The germline CDR1 and CDR2 sequences are LNHNV and YYDKDF (reference sequence). Trimming removed 0 bases at V and 1 base at J, with 21 bases between. The CDR3 totals 20 residues. CDR3: CATSRDRMRGISVNTGELFF. CDR3 coding DNA: TGTGCCACCAGCAGAGATAGGATGCGCGGGATTAGCGTGAACACCGGGGAGCTGTTTTTT.

CDR3 sequence reads: CASSWDRVIRDRREKLFF. The CDR3 bases are TGTGCCAGCAGCTGGGACAGGGTCATAAGGGACCGAAGGGAAAAACTGTTTTTT. The genes are TRBV11-3 and TRBJ1-4; 9 bases match TRBD1. CDR1 is SGHNT, CDR2 YENEEA, per germline. V shed 4 bases and J 8 bases; nucleotides not matched to a gene: 17. The CDR3 has 18 residues.

This rearrangement joins TRBV2 to TRBJ1-2, with D possibly matching TRBD1 (5 bases). CDR1 is SNHLY, CDR2 FYNNEI, per germline. Trimming pared 5 bases from V and 4 bases from J, leaving 14 bases between. The CDR3 has 14 residues. CDR3 sequence (DNA): TGTGCCAGCAGTCCGCTCACAGGAGTCTATGGCTACACCTTC. Encoded protein: CASSPLTGVYGYTF.

The chain combines TRBV6-2 or TRBV6-3 with TRBJ2-7, with D perhaps matching TRBD2 (7 bases). The CDR3 loop spans 16 amino acids. V lost 6 bases and J lost 4, with 22 bases in between. The germline V gene has CDR1 MNHEY and CDR2 SVGEGT. The CDR3 here is CASSALSTGGRYEQYF. The CDR3 region has the DNA TGTGCCAGCAGCGCCCTGAGCACGGGGGGCAGGTACGAGCAGTACTTC.

This clone was seen once. J is TRBJ1-2 and V is TRBV6-5; D unresolved. Germline CDR1 reads MNHEY; CDR2 reads SVGAGI. The CDR3 contains 15 residues. V was trimmed by 5 bases and J by 5 bases, leaving 18 bases between them. Written as DNA, the CDR3 is TGTGCCAGCAGTCCCCGAACTCCTCGAGGGTATGGCTACACCTTC. Amino acid sequence: CASSPRTPRGYGYTF.

The genes are TRBV5-1 and TRBJ2-2; 11 positions agree with TRBD2. V lost 2 bases and J lost 6; bases outside the gene matches: 6. This CDR3 has 16 residues. Looked up from germline, CDR1 is SGHRS and CDR2 is YFSETQ. The CDR3: CASSLLAGGPSGELFF. CDR3 coding DNA: TGCGCCAGCAGCTTATTAGCGGGAGGGCCGTCCGGGGAGCTGTTTTTT.

This chain uses TRBV27 with TRBJ1-2; 9 bases are shared with TRBD1. The J segment lost 4 bases and the V segment lost 2 bases, leaving 5 bases of the junction unmatched. The CDR3 is made up of 15 amino acids. CDR1 and CDR2 (germline): MNHEY, SMNVEV (reference sequence). Here the CDR3 DNA reads TGTGCCAGCAGTTTACTACAGGGGGCTATCTATGGCTACACCTTC. Translated: CASSLLQGAIYGYTF.

The CDR3 nucleotides are TGTGCCAGCAGTTACTCCGGGACTAGCGGATGCTACGAGCAGTACTTC. Its protein product is CASSYSGTSGCYEQYF. This chain joins TRBV6-2 or TRBV6-3 and TRBJ2-7; TRBD2 matches 11 bases. Germline CDR1 reads MNHEY; CDR2 reads SVGEGT. J gave up 3 bases and V 0 bases, and 4 bases lay outside the gene matches. The CDR3 length is 16 residues.

This clone was seen a few times. The V and J genes are TRBV24-1 and TRBJ1-5; D might be TRBD1 (6 bases). The CDR3 totals 14 residues. CDR1 and CDR2 (germline): KGHDR, SFDVKD. V lost 4 bases and J lost 6, with 12 bases in between. The CDR3 region has the DNA TGTGCCACCAGTGAACCTGGACAGAGTCAGCCCCAGCATTTT. Encoded protein: CATSEPGQSQPQHF.

The DNA for the CDR3 is TGTGCCAGCAGAAGACAGGGGACGAACACTGAAGCTTTCTTT. Translation gives CASRRQGTNTEAFF. The rearrangement links TRBV6-5 to TRBJ1-1; 8 bases agree with TRBD1. Germline CDR1 and CDR2: MNHEY and SVGAGI. Germline trimming cut 6 bases from V and 1 base from J; bases unmatched to any gene: 4. The CDR3 has 14 residues.

CDR3 bases: TGTGCCAGCAGCTTAACGAAGGGGGTTTACAATGAGCAGTTCTTC. Protein sequence: CASSLTKGVYNEQFF. The chain joins TRBV7-2 to TRBJ2-1, with D tentatively TRBD1 (6 bases). The V and J ends lost 2 bases and 4 bases respectively, with 12 bases between them. This CDR3 comprises 15 residues. Germline CDR1 and CDR2: SGHTA and FQGNSA.